Shown below are 10 T cell receptor beta chains from a single sample sequenced in a study of identical twins listed by TCRdb under 2016. The method was 5' RACE. The instrument given in TCRdb is Illumina HiSeq 2000. In-frame beta chains were kept once TCRdb had trimmed the public reads at Q25 with fastp and called clones with MiXCR. Every distinct CDR3 protein forms one entry, paired with its most common genes and DNA. Here the sample has 700,000 to 950,000 distinct CDR3 sequences; 9% to 15% occur a single time. Roughly 1.5% of the sample lies in the top ten. This sample also belongs to another study, concerning yellow fever vaccine responses in identical twins.

Sample: PBMCs. These receptor sequences come from a woman between 18 and 29 years old in good health.

This chain uses TRBV20-1 with TRBJ2-3, with a tentative D call TRBD1 (6 bases). Germline CDR1 reads DFQATT; CDR2 reads SNEGSKA (reference sequence). CDR3 length: 12 residues. V dropped 6 bases and J dropped 5 bases, with 12 bases sitting between them. This chain's CDR3 is CSATRGGDTQYF. Written as DNA, the CDR3 is TGCAGTGCCACCAGGGGTGGAGATACGCAGTATTTT.

V usage is TRBV14 and J usage is TRBJ1-6; the D is unclear. Per the germline V gene, CDR1 is SGHDN and CDR2 is FVKESK. V lost 1 base and J 13 bases, leaving 5 bases between the germline ends. The CDR3 runs 11 residues. This CDR3 is CASSQVGPLHF. The CDR3 nucleotides are TGTGCCAGCAGCCAAGTTGGCCCCCTCCACTTT.

J is TRBJ1-2 and V is TRBV5-1; 12 bases agree with TRBD1. There are 16 residues in the CDR3. Germline CDR1 and CDR2: SGHRS and YFSETQ. After removal of 5 bases from V and 3 bases from J, the junction contained 8 bases not matched to a gene. The CDR3 sequence is CASRPGQGAVYYGYTF. Written as DNA, the CDR3 is TGCGCCAGCAGACCGGGACAGGGGGCTGTATACTATGGCTACACCTTC.

The CDR3 DNA is TGTGCCAGCAGTCCCAAACAAAGGGACGAGCAGTTCTTC. Residues: CASSPKQRDEQFF. The rearrangement joins TRBV6-4 to TRBJ2-1; D possibly matches TRBD1 or TRBD2 (5 bases each). CDR3 size: 13 residues. Germline lookup yields CDR1 MRHNA and CDR2 SNTAGT. Trimming shortened V by 5 bases and J by 10 bases, and 15 bases separated the two germline ends.

This clonotype has ten or more counts. The rearrangement links TRBV29-1 to TRBJ1-4, with D tentatively TRBD1 (5 bases). Germline V gene sequence: CDR1 SQVTM, CDR2 ANQGSEA. This CDR3 contains 14 residues. V dropped 7 bases and J dropped 2 bases, with 14 bases sitting between them. CDR3 amino acids: CSANLGGTNEKLFF. CDR3 in DNA: TGCAGCGCCAACCTCGGGGGGACTAATGAAAAACTGTTTTTT.

The V and J genes are TRBV9 and TRBJ2-6; 8 nucleotides align to TRBD2. The germline gives CDR1 SGDLS, CDR2 YYNGEE. The CDR3 is 17 amino acids. Germline trimming cut 3 bases from V and 2 bases from J; bases unmatched to any gene: 7. The CDR3 protein is CASSGAGGRTGANVLTF. The CDR3 DNA reads TGTGCCAGCAGCGGGGCGGGGGGCCGTACTGGGGCCAACGTCCTGACTTTC.

This clonotype was counted ten times or more. The chain has TRBV7-9 and TRBJ2-1; 7 bases fit TRBD2. Germline V gene sequence: CDR1 SEHNR, CDR2 FQNEAQ (reference sequence). The CDR3 totals 16 residues. Trimming removed 1 base from V and 0 bases from J; junction bases left unmatched: 3. CDR3 amino acids: CASSLGGGGSYNEQFF. The CDR3 DNA sequence: TGTGCCAGCAGCTTAGGCGGGGGAGGCTCCTACAATGAGCAGTTCTTC.

Only one count was recorded for this clonotype. The chain has TRBV18 and TRBJ2-3; 7 nucleotides line up with TRBD1. J was trimmed by 13 bases and V by 2 bases; bases with no gene match: 9. The CDR3 has 13 residues. The germline CDR1 and CDR2 sequences are KGHSH and LQKENI. This chain's CDR3 is CASSPSRDSREYF. The CDR3 DNA follows: TGTGCCAGCTCACCATCTAGGGACAGTCGGGAGTATTTT.

This clonotype was counted between two and nine times. The rearrangement joins TRBV29-1 to TRBJ2-1; no clear D gene. Trimming removed 4 bases at V and 8 bases at J, with 18 bases between. Germline V lookup: CDR1 SQVTM, CDR2 ANQGSEA. The CDR3 is 14 residues long. The CDR3 bases are TGCAGCGTTGGGGCCCTGAAGGTAATCGATGAGCAGTTCTTC. This sequence encodes CSVGALKVIDEQFF.

This clonotype was seen only a few times. The chain combines TRBV28 with TRBJ2-2; possible D gene TRBD1, 5 bases. V was cut by 4 bases and J by 7 bases, with 13 bases left in between. Germline V gene sequence: CDR1 MDHEN, CDR2 SYDVKM. The CDR3 consists of 14 residues. The CDR3 DNA is TGTGCCAGCAGTTCCCCCGGGCAGGGCGGGGAGCTGTTTTTT. Its protein is CASSSPGQGGELFF.